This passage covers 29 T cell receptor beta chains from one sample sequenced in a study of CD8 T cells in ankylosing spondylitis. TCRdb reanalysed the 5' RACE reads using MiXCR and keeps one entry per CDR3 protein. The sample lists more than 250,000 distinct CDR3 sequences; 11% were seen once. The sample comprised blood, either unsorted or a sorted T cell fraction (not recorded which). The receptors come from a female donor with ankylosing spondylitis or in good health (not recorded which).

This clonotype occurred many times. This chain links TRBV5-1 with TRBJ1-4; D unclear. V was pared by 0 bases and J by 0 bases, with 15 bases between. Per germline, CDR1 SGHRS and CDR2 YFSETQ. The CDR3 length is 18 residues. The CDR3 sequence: CASSLAYFSSSTNEKLFF. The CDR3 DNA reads TGCGCCAGCAGCTTGGCGTATTTCTCATCTTCAACTAATGAAAAACTGTTTTTT.

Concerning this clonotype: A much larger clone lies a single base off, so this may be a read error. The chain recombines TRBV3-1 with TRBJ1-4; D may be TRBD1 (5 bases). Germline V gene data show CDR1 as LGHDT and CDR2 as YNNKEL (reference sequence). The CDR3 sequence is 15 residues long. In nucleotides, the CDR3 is TGTGCCAGCTGCCAAGCAGGGTCCGTGGGTGAAAAACTGTTTTTT. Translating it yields CASCQAGSVGEKLFF.

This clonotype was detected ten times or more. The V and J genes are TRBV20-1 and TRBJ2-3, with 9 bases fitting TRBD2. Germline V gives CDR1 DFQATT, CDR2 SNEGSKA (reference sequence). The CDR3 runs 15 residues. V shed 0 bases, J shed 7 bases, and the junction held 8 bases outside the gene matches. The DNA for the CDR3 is TGCAGTGCTAGAGAGGCGGGAGGGCCGAGGAATACGCAGTATTTT. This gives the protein CSAREAGGPRNTQYF.

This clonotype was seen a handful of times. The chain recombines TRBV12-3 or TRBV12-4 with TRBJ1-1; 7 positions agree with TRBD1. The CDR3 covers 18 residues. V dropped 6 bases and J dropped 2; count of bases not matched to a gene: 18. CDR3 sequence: CASRKRGGGLIKNTEAFF. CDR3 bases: TGTGCCAGCAGAAAGAGGGGAGGGGGCTTGATAAAAAACACTGAAGCTTTCTTT.

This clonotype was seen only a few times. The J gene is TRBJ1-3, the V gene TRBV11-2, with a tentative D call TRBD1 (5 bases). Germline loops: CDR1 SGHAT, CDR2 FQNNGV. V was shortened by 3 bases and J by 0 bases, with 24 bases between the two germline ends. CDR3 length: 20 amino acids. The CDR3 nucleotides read TGTGCCAGCAGCTTTTCCTTGGGGGTCGGGCAGCTTCTCTCTGGAAACACCATATATTTT. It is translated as CASSFSLGVGQLLSGNTIYF. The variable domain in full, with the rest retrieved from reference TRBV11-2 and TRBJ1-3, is EAGVAQSPRYKIIEKRQSVAFWCNPISGHATLYWYQQILGQGPKLLIQFQNNGVVDDSQLPKDRFSAERLKGVDSTLKIQPAKLEDSAVYLCASSFSLGVGQLLSGNTIYFGEGSWLTVV.

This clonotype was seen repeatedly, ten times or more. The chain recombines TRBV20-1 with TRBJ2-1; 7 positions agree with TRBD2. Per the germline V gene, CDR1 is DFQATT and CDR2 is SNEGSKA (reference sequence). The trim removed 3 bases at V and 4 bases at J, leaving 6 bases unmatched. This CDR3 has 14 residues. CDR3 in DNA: TGCAGTGCTAGCCCGCCTAGCGGTTACAATGAGCAGTTCTTC. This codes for CSASPPSGYNEQFF.

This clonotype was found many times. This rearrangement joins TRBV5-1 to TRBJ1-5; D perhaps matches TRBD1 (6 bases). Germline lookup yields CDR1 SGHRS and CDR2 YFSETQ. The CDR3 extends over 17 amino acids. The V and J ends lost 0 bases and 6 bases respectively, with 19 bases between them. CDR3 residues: CASSLGPQGSHGQPQHF. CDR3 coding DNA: TGCGCCAGCAGCTTGGGGCCACAGGGTTCCCACGGTCAGCCCCAGCATTTT.

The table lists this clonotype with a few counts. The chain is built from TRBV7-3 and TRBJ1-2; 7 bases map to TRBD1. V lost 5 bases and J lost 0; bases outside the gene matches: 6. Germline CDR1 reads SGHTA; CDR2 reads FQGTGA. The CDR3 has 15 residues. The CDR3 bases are TGTGCCAGCAGCCCGAAGACAGGGACTAACTATGGCTACACCTTC. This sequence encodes CASSPKTGTNYGYTF.

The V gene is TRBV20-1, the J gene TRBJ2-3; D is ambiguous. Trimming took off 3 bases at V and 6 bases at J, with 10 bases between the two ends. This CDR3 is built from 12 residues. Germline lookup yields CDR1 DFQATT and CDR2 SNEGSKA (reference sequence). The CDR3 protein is CSASRSLDTQYF. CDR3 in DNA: TGCAGTGCTAGCCGTAGCTTGGATACGCAGTATTTT.

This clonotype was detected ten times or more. As DNA, the CDR3 is TGTGCCATCAGTGTGCCTCGAGGTACCTTTTACAATGAGCAGTTCTTC. Its translation: CAISVPRGTFYNEQFF. J is TRBJ2-1 and V is TRBV10-3; no clear D gene. The CDR3 consists of 16 residues. Germline CDR1 reads ENHRY; CDR2 reads SYGVKD. Trimming took off 4 bases at V and 4 bases at J, with 17 bases between the two ends.

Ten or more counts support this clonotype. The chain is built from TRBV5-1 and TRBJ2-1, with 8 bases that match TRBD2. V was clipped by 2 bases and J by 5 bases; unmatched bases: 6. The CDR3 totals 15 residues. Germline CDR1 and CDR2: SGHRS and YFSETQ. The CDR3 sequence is CASSLAGEWHNEQFF. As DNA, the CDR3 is TGCGCCAGCAGCTTAGCGGGAGAGTGGCACAATGAGCAGTTCTTC.

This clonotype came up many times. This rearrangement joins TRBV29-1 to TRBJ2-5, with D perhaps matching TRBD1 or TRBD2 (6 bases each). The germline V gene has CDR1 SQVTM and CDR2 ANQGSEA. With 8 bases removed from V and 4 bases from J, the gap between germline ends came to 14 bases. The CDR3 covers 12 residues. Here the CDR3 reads CSTDGGGETQYF. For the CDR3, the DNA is TGCAGCACGGACGGAGGGGGAGAGACCCAGTACTTC.

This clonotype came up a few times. Here the CDR3 DNA reads TGTGCCTGGAGACCCCAGGGGAGTGAGCAGTTCTTC. Its translation is CAWRPQGSEQFF. The chain has TRBV30 and TRBJ2-1, with a possible D match to TRBD1 (6 bases). Per germline, CDR1 GTSNPN and CDR2 SVGIG (reference sequence). Trimming left V 3 bases short and J 9 bases short, with 12 bases between. This CDR3 region has 12 residues. The full variable domain, rest sourced from reference TRBV30 and TRBJ2-1, is SQTIHQWPATLVQPVGSPLSLECTVEGTSNPNLYWYRQAAGRGLQLLFYSVGIGQISSEVPQNLSASRPQDRQFILSSKKLLLSDSGFYLCAWRPQGSEQFFGPGTRLTVL.

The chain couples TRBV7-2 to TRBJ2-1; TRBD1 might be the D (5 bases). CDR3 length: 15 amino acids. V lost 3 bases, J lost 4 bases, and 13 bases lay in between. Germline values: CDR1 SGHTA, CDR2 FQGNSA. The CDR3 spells CASSFTGQLYNEQFF. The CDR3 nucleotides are TGTGCCAGCAGCTTTACAGGTCAACTATACAATGAGCAGTTCTTC.

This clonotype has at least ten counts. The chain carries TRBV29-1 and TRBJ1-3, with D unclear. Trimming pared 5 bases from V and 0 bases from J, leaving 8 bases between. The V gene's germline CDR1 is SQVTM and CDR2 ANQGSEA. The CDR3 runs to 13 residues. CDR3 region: CSVQELSGNTIYF. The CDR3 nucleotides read TGCAGCGTTCAGGAACTCTCTGGAAACACCATATATTTT.

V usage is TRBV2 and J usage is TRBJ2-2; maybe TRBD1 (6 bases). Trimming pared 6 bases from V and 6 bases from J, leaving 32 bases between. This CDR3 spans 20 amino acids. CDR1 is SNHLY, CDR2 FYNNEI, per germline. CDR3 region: CASSGPGVPDRTVMSGELFF. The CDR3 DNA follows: TGTGCCAGCAGCGGCCCCGGTGTGCCTGACAGGACGGTTATGTCCGGGGAGCTGTTTTTT.

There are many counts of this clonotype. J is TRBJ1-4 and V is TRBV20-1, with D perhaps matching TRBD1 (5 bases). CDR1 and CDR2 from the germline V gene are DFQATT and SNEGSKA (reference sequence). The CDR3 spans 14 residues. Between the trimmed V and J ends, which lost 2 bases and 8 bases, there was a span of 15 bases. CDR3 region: CSARRPGPREKLFF. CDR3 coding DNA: TGCAGTGCTAGAAGACCGGGACCAAGGGAAAAACTGTTTTTT.

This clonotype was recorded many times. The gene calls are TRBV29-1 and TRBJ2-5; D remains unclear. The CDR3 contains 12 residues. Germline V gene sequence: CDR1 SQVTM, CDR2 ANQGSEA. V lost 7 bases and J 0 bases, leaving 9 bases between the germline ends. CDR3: CSGVGHQETQYF. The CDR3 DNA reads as TGCAGCGGAGTTGGGCACCAAGAGACCCAGTACTTC.

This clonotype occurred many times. This CDR3 is CASSLEGQGSYEQYF. In nucleotides, the CDR3 is TGTGCCAGCAGCTTAGAGGGGCAGGGGTCCTACGAGCAGTACTTC. This sequence joins TRBV13 and TRBJ2-7; TRBD1 is a possible D gene (6 bases). In germline, CDR1 is PRHDT, CDR2 FYEKMQ (reference sequence). Trimming removed 1 base from V and 1 base from J, with 11 bases in between. There are 15 residues in the CDR3.

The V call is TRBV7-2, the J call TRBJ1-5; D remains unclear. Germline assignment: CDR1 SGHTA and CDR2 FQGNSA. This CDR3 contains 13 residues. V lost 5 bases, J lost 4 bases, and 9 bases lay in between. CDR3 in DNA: TGTGCCAGCAGCCCGCGGGAAAATCAGCCCCAGCATTTT. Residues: CASSPRENQPQHF.

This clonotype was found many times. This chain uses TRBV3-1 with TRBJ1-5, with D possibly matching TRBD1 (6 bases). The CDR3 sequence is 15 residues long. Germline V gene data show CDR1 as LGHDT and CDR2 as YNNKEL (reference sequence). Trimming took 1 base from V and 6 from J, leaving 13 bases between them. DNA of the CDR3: TGTGCCAGCAGCCAAGCCCACAGGGCCGGTCAGCCCCAGCATTTT. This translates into CASSQAHRAGQPQHF.

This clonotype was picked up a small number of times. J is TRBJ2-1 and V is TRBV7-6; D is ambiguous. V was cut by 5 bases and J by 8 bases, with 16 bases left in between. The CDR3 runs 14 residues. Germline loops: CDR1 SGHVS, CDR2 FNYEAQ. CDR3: CASSPSRVYDEQFF. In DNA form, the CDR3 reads TGTGCCAGCAGCCCATCCCGCGTATATGATGAGCAGTTCTTC. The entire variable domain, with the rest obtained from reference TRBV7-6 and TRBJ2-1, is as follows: GAGVSQSPRYKVTKRGQDVALRCDPISGHVSLYWYRQALGQGPEFLTYFNYEAQQDKSGLPNDRFSAERPEGSISTLTIQRTEQRDSAMYRCASSPSRVYDEQFFGPGTRLTVL.

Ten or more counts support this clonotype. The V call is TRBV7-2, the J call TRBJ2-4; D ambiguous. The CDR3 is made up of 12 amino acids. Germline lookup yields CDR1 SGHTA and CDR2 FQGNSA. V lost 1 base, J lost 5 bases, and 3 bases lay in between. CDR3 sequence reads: CASSLVENIQYF. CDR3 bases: TGTGCCAGCAGCTTAGTCGAAAACATTCAGTACTTC.

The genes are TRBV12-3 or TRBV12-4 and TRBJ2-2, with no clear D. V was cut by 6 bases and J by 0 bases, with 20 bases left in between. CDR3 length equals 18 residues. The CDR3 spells CASSPALPTEANTGELFF. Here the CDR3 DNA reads TGTGCCAGCAGCCCCGCCCTACCGACCGAGGCGAACACCGGGGAGCTGTTTTTT.

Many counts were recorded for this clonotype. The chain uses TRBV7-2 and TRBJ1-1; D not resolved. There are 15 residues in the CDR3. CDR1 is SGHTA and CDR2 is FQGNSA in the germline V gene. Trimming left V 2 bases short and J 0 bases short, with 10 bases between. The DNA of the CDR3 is TGTGCCAGCAGCTTAATGAAAGGGATGAACACTGAAGCTTTCTTT. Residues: CASSLMKGMNTEAFF.

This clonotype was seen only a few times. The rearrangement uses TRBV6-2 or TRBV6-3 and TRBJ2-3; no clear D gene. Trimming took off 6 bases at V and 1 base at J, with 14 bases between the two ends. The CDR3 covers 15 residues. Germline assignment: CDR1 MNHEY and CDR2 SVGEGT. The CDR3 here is CASRPRGRGTDTQYF. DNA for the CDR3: TGTGCCAGCAGACCGAGAGGTCGGGGCACAGATACGCAGTATTTT.

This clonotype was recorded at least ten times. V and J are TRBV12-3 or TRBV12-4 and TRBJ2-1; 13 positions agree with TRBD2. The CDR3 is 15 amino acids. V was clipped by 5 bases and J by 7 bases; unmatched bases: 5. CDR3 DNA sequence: TGTGCCAGCAGTCTCTCACTAGCGGGGGGGAATGAGCAGTTCTTC. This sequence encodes CASSLSLAGGNEQFF.

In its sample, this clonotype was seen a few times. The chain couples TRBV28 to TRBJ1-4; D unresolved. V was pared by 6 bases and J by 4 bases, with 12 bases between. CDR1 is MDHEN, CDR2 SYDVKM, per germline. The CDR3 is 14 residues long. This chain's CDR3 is CASSPMGSNEKLFF. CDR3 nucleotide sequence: TGTGCCAGCAGCCCTATGGGGAGTAATGAAAAACTGTTTTTT.

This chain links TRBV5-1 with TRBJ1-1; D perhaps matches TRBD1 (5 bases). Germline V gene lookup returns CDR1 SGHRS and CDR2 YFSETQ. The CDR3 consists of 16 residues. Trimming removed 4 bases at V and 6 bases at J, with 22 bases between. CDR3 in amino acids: CASSPSGGADNAEAFF. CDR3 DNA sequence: TGCGCCAGCAGCCCCAGCGGCGGGGCTGACAACGCTGAAGCTTTCTTT.